One sample yielded the 27 T cell receptor beta chains listed below, sequenced in a study of STAT5B mutations in CD4+ large granular lymphocyte leukemia. Profiling relied on immunoSEQ multiplex PCR, and the TCRdb table lists in-frame clones only, not all of them. Of around 30,000 clones detected, about two thirds appear once; the ten largest clones hold 2%. The sequenced sample was CD4+ T cells from blood buffy coats. Source of these receptors: a human donor in good health.

The chain uses TRBV15 and TRBJ2-2; the D call may be TRBD1 or TRBD2 (5 bases each). CDR1 is LNHNV and CDR2 is YYDKDF in the germline V gene (reference sequence). There are 16 residues in the CDR3. The V end was cut by 0 bases, the J end by 2 bases, with 10 bases between. The CDR3 DNA sequence: TGTGCCACCAGCAGAGATTTTGGGGGAAACACCGGGGAGCTGTTTTTT. It encodes CATSRDFGGNTGELFF.

The chain joins TRBV7-9 to TRBJ1-1; D is unresolved. This CDR3 has 14 amino acids. Germline V gene lookup returns CDR1 SEHNR and CDR2 FQNEAQ (reference sequence). Trimming removed 5 bases at V and 1 base at J, with 11 bases between. CDR3 nucleotide sequence: TGTGCCAGCAGCCCGATGGGTCAGAACACTGAAGCTTTCTTT. Translation: CASSPMGQNTEAFF.

This clone was counted a few times. CDR3 sequence: CASNERGAFNQPQHF. Here the CDR3 DNA reads TGTGCCAGTAACGAAAGGGGGGCGTTCAATCAGCCCCAGCATTTT. The chain has TRBV19 and TRBJ1-5; D is perhaps TRBD1 (6 bases). Germline assignment: CDR1 LNHDA and CDR2 SQIVND (reference sequence). Trimming removed 7 bases from V and 3 bases from J, with 16 bases in between. The CDR3 contains 15 residues.

J is TRBJ2-2 and V is TRBV5-4, with 10 nucleotides matching TRBD1. V gave up 3 bases and J gave up 6 bases; unmatched junction bases: 14. The germline CDR1 and CDR2 sequences are SGHNT and YYREEE (reference sequence). CDR3 length equals 18 residues. The CDR3 bases are TGTGCCAGCAGCTCGCCCCCGGGACAGGGGTTGGACGCCGGGGAGCTGTTTTTT. Encoded protein: CASSSPPGQGLDAGELFF.

The rearrangement joins TRBV6-5 to TRBJ1-2, with a possible D match to TRBD1 (5 bases). V was cut by 6 bases and J by 10 bases, with 18 bases left in between. The CDR3 is 13 amino acids. Germline-derived CDR1 and CDR2 are MNHEY and SVGAGI. The CDR3 region is CASRIRGRDLYTF. CDR3 sequence (DNA): TGTGCCAGCAGGATTAGGGGTAGGGACCTCTACACCTTC.

The V gene is TRBV29-1, the J gene TRBJ2-7; 8 bases line up with TRBD1. The J segment lost 7 bases and the V segment lost 3 bases, leaving 8 bases of the junction unmatched. The V gene's germline CDR1 is SQVTM and CDR2 ANQGSEA. CDR3 length equals 13 residues. DNA for the CDR3: TGCAGCGTTGAGCAGAACAGGGGGAGGGAGCAGTACTTC. This codes for CSVEQNRGREQYF.

The chain links TRBV19 to TRBJ2-5, with a tentative D call TRBD2 (7 bases). V lost 6 bases to trimming and J lost 1 base, with 15 bases between them. The CDR3 is 15 residues long. Germline assignment: CDR1 LNHDA and CDR2 SQIVND (reference sequence). The CDR3 spells CASRDFAGAQETQYF. The CDR3 DNA sequence: TGTGCCAGTAGGGATTTCGCGGGGGCCCAAGAGACCCAGTACTTC.

In its sample, this clone was seen a few times. The chain uses TRBV19 and TRBJ1-1; no reliable D call. V was trimmed by 7 bases and J by 2 bases, leaving 17 bases between them. The CDR3 has 15 residues. CDR1 LNHDA and CDR2 SQIVND come from the germline V gene (reference sequence). CDR3: CASTLNPGANTEAFF. DNA for the CDR3: TGTGCCAGTACCTTAAATCCGGGAGCTAACACTGAAGCTTTCTTT.

The chain combines TRBV4-3 with TRBJ2-1, with D unclear. Germline V gene data show CDR1 as LGHNA and CDR2 as YSLEER. The CDR3 consists of 15 residues. V lost 1 base to trimming and J lost 5 bases, with 12 bases between them. The DNA of the CDR3 is TGCGCCAGCAGCCAAGGATGGGATAGCCACAATGAGCAGTTCTTC. Protein sequence: CASSQGWDSHNEQFF.

This chain uses TRBV28 with TRBJ2-3, with 8 nucleotides matching TRBD1. CDR1 and CDR2 (germline): MDHEN, SYDVKM. With V trimmed by 5 bases and J by 2 bases, 6 bases remained unmatched. CDR3 length: 15 amino acids. The DNA of the CDR3 is TGTGCCAGCAGTGCCGGGACAGGAAACACAGATACGCAGTATTTT. Residues: CASSAGTGNTDTQYF.

This rearrangement joins TRBV7-2 to TRBJ1-6; D perhaps matches TRBD1 (5 bases). The CDR3 spans 17 residues. Germline-derived CDR1 and CDR2 are SGHTA and FQGNSA. The V gene lost 1 base and the J gene lost 9 bases, with 19 bases spanning the gap. The CDR3: CASSLVTGGLWGSPLHF. The CDR3 DNA sequence: TGTGCCAGCAGCTTAGTAACAGGAGGGCTGTGGGGTTCACCCCTCCACTTT.

V usage is TRBV7-2 and J usage is TRBJ1-1, with a weak D call TRBD1 (5 bases). The CDR3 spans 14 residues. CDR1 is SGHTA, CDR2 FQGNSA, per germline. Trimming stripped 0 bases from V and 4 bases from J, with 9 bases between. CDR3 residues: CASSLARESTEAFF. The CDR3 DNA follows: TGTGCCAGCAGCTTAGCCAGGGAGTCCACTGAAGCTTTCTTT. Full variable domain (rest looked up from reference TRBV7-2 and TRBJ1-1): GAGVSQSPSNKVTEKGKDVELRCDPISGHTALYWYRQSLGQGLEFLIYFQGNSAPDKSGLPSDRFSAERTGGSVSTLTIQRTQQEDSAVYLCASSLARESTEAFFGQGTRLTVV.

V gene TRBV2 combines with J gene TRBJ1-2; D possibly corresponds to TRBD1 (5 bases). The germline V gene has CDR1 SNHLY and CDR2 FYNNEI. The CDR3 runs to 13 residues. V gave up 10 bases and J gave up 8 bases, with 20 bases separating them. DNA for the CDR3: TGTGCCAATAGGAGGGGACCCACTCAGGGCTACACCTTC. This translates into CANRRGPTQGYTF.

This sequence joins TRBV2 and TRBJ2-2, with 8 bases fitting TRBD1. CDR3 size: 15 residues. The V and J ends lost 8 bases and 1 base, in that order; junction bases with no gene match: 6. The germline gives CDR1 SNHLY, CDR2 FYNNEI. In nucleotides, the CDR3 is TGTGCCAGCTCTTGGACAGGGCAGAACACCGGGGAGCTGTTTTTT. The encoded protein is CASSWTGQNTGELFF.

Only one count was recorded for this clone. The chain joins TRBV5-4 to TRBJ1-2, with 8 bases aligning to TRBD1. The length of the CDR3 is 15 residues. Trimming cost V 1 base and J 8 bases; bases outside gene matches: 10. Germline loops: CDR1 SGHNT, CDR2 YYREEE (reference sequence). Here the CDR3 DNA reads TGTGCCAGCAGCTTGATTGGGGACAGGTTTTGGGGCTACACCTTC. This translates into CASSLIGDRFWGYTF. The full variable domain, completed using reference TRBV5-4 and TRBJ1-2, is ETGVTQSPTHLIKTRGQQVTLRCSSQSGHNTVSWYQQALGQGPQFIFQYYREEENGRGNFPPRFSGLQFPNYSSELNVNALELDDSALYLCASSLIGDRFWGYTFGSGTRLTVV.

The chain uses TRBV4-3 and TRBJ1-6; D uncertain. The germline CDR1 and CDR2 sequences are LGHNA and YSLEER. CDR3 size: 16 residues. The ends were cut back, 2 bases at V and 0 bases at J, with 8 bases in the middle. This CDR3 reads CASSQLVSSYNSPLHF. For the CDR3, the DNA is TGCGCCAGCAGCCAACTCGTCAGCTCCTATAATTCACCCCTCCACTTT.

The chain carries TRBV7-8 and TRBJ2-7; 10 bases are shared with TRBD1. CDR3 length equals 14 residues. Germline loops: CDR1 SGHVS, CDR2 FQNEAQ. Trimming at V came to 6 bases and at J to 6 bases, leaving 8 bases not matched to a gene. For the CDR3, the DNA is TGTGCCAGCAGGACCGGGACAGGGGCGGGCGAGCAGTACTTC. It yields the protein CASRTGTGAGEQYF. Full variable domain (outside the CDR3, taken from reference TRBV7-8 and TRBJ2-7): GAGVSQSPRYKVAKRGQDVALRCDPISGHVSLFWYQQALGQGPEFLTYFQNEAQLDKSGLPSDRFFAERPEGSVSTLKIQRTQQEDSAVYLCASRTGTGAGEQYFGPGTRLTVT.

The rearrangement links TRBV19 to TRBJ2-5; unclear D gene. This CDR3 spans 11 amino acids. V was trimmed by 5 bases and J by 5 bases, leaving 6 bases between them. Germline V gene sequence: CDR1 LNHDA, CDR2 SQIVND (reference sequence). CDR3 bases: TGTGCCAGTAGTGAGCTGGAGACCCAGTACTTC. This gives the protein CASSELETQYF.

This clone was recorded a few times. The chain joins TRBV5-6 to TRBJ1-1; tentative D call: TRBD1 (5 bases). Germline assignment: CDR1 SGHDT and CDR2 YYEEEE. CDR3 length: 14 residues. Trimming stripped 1 base from V and 11 bases from J, with 18 bases between. The CDR3, as DNA: TGTGCCAGCAGCTTGTTGGGAGGGGAGCAAGAGGCTTTCTTT. Its translation is CASSLLGGEQEAFF.

The genes are TRBV7-3 and TRBJ2-7, with 7 bases matching TRBD1. CDR1 and CDR2 (germline): SGHTA, FQGTGA. Germline trimming cut 4 bases from V and 0 bases from J; bases unmatched to any gene: 6. The CDR3 has 15 amino acids. CDR3 DNA: TGTGCCAGCAGCTCCGACCCAGGGGGCTCCTACGAGCAGTACTTC. It specifies CASSSDPGGSYEQYF.

V and J are TRBV6-1 and TRBJ1-6; 10 bases map to TRBD1. V was clipped by 7 bases and J by 9 bases; unmatched bases: 9. Germline V lookup: CDR1 MNHNS, CDR2 SASEGT. The CDR3 runs 15 residues. Written as DNA, the CDR3 is TGTGCCAGCACGATTCCGGGACAGGGGTTTTCACCCCTCCACTTT. Its protein is CASTIPGQGFSPLHF.

The CDR3 spells CASSEYRGLSYGYTF. In DNA, the CDR3 is TGTGCCAGCAGTGAATACAGGGGGCTGAGCTATGGCTACACCTTC. This chain joins TRBV27 and TRBJ1-2, with TRBD1 matching over 9 bases. The V gene end was trimmed by 5 bases and the J gene end by 4 bases; junction bases not matched to a gene: 8. Germline loops: CDR1 MNHEY, CDR2 SMNVEV (reference sequence). The CDR3 loop spans 15 amino acids.

CDR3 protein: CASSELASRLGPGYTGNTIYF. Written as DNA, the CDR3 is TGTGCCAGCAGTGAATTGGCCTCCAGGTTGGGCCCAGGGTACACTGGAAACACCATATATTTT. V is TRBV6-1 and J is TRBJ1-3; weak D call: TRBD1 (5 bases). The CDR3 has 21 amino acids. The V and J ends lost 2 bases and 2 bases respectively, with 28 bases between them. In germline, CDR1 is MNHNS, CDR2 SASEGT.

The genes are TRBV21-1 and TRBJ1-2. TRBV21-1 is deemed a pseudogene. The CDR3 runs 15 residues. CDR3 bases: TGTGCCAGCAGCAAAGTGGGGGAGGTTGAAGGGGGCTACACCTTC. This sequence encodes CASSKVGEVEGGYTF.

The rearrangement joins TRBV7-9 to TRBJ1-2; 10 bases agree with TRBD1. Per the germline V gene, CDR1 is SEHNR and CDR2 is FQNEAQ (reference sequence). The CDR3 runs to 14 residues. Unmatched junction bases numbered 3, after V lost 2 bases and J lost 6 bases. This CDR3 reads CASSLSTGGDGYTF. The CDR3 bases are TGTGCCAGCAGCTTATCGACAGGGGGCGATGGCTACACCTTC. The entire variable domain, with the rest obtained from reference TRBV7-9 and TRBJ1-2, is as follows: DTGVSQNPRHKITKRGQNVTFRCDPISEHNRLYWYRQTLGQGPEFLTYFQNEAQLEKSRLLSDRFSAERPKGSFSTLEIQRTEQGDSAMYLCASSLSTGGDGYTFGSGTRLTVV.

This clone was picked up a small number of times. The gene calls are TRBV5-1 and TRBJ2-3, with D possibly being TRBD2 (6 bases). Germline values: CDR1 SGHRS, CDR2 YFSETQ. The CDR3 runs to 16 residues. V was cut by 4 bases and J by 3 bases, with 18 bases left in between. The CDR3 here is CASSTTAPGGTDTQYF. CDR3 DNA: TGCGCCAGCAGCACAACAGCTCCCGGGGGTACAGATACGCAGTATTTT.

The V call is TRBV5-1, the J call TRBJ1-1, with TRBD1 matching 7 bases. Germline V gene data show CDR1 as SGHRS and CDR2 as YFSETQ. The CDR3 spans 14 residues. V shed 4 bases and J 2 bases; nucleotides not matched to a gene: 5. CDR3 DNA: TGCGCCAGCAGCCGCACAGGGGTTAACACTGAAGCTTTCTTT. Residues: CASSRTGVNTEAFF.